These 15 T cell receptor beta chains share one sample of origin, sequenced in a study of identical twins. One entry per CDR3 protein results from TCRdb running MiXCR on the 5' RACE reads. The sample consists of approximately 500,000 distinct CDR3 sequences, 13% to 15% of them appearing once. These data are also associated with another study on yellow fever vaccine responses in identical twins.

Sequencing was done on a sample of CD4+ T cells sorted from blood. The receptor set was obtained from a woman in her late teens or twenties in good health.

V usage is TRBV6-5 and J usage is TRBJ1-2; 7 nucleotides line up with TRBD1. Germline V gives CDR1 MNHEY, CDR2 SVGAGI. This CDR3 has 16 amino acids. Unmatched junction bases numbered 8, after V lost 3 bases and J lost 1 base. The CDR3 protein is CASSYSDRAYNYGYTF. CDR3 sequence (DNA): TGTGCCAGCAGTTATTCTGACAGGGCATATAACTATGGCTACACCTTC.

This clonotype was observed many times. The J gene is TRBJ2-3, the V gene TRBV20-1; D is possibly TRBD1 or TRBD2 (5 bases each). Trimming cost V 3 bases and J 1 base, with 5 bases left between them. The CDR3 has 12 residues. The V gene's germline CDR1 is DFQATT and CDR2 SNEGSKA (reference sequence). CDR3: CSARGGTDTQYF. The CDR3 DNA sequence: TGCAGTGCTAGGGGGGGCACAGATACGCAGTATTTT.

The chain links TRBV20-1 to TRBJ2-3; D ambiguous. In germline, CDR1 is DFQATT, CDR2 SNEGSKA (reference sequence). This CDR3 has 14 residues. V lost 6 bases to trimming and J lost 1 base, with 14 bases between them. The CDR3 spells CSALSDVGTDTQYF. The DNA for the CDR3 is TGCAGTGCCCTATCAGACGTCGGCACAGATACGCAGTATTTT.

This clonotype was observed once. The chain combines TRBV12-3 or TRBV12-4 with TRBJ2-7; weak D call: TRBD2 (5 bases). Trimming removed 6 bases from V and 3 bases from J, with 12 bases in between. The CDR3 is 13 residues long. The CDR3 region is CASSPGKGYEQYF. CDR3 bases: TGTGCCAGCAGCCCGGGAAAGGGCTACGAGCAGTACTTC.

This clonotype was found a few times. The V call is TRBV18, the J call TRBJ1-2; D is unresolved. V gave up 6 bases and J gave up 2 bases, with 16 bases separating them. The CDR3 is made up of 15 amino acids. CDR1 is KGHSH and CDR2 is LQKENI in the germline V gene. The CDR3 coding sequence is TGTGCCAGCTCCGCGGTCATAGGCGAAAACTATGGCTACACCTTC. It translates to CASSAVIGENYGYTF.

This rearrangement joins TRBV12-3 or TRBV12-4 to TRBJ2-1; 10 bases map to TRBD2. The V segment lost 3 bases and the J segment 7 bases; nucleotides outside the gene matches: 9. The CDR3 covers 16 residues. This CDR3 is CASSFISGGARNEQFF. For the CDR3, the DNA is TGTGCCAGCAGTTTCATAAGCGGGGGGGCTCGAAATGAGCAGTTCTTC.

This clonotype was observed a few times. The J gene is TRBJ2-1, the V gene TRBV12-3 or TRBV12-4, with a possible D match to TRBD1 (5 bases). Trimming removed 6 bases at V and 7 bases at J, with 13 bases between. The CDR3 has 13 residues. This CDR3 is CASRQGSSNEQFF. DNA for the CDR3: TGTGCCAGCAGGCAGGGTTCCTCTAATGAGCAGTTCTTC.

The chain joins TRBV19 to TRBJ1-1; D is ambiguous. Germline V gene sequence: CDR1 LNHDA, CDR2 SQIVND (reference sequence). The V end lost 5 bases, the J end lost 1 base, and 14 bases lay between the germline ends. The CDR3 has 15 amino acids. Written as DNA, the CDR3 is TGTGCCAGTAGTGGCCAGCTCTCAGGGAACACTGAAGCTTTCTTT. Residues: CASSGQLSGNTEAFF.

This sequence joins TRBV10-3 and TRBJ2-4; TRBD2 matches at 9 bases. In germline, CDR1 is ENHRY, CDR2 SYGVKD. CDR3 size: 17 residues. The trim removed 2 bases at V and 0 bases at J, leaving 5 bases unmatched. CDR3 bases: TGTGCCATCAGTGAGCTAGCGGGGTTGGTAGCCAAAAACATTCAGTACTTC. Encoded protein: CAISELAGLVAKNIQYF.

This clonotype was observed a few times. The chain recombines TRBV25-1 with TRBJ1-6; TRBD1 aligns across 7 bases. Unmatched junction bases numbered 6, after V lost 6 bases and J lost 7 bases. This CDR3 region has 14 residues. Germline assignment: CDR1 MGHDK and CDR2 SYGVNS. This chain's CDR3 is CASRETGRNSPLHF. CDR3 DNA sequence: TGTGCCAGCAGGGAGACAGGGAGGAATTCACCCCTCCACTTT.

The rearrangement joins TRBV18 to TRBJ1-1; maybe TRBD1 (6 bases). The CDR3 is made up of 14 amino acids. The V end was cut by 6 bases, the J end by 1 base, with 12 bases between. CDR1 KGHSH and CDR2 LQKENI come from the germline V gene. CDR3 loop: CASSSQGKNTEAFF. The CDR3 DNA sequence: TGTGCCAGCTCTTCTCAGGGGAAGAACACTGAAGCTTTCTTT.

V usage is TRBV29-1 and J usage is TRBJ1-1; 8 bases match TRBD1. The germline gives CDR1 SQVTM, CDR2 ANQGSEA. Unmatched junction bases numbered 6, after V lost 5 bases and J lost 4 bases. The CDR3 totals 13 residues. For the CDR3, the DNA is TGCAGCGTTAGGCGGACAGGGACCACTGAAGCTTTCTTT. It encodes CSVRRTGTTEAFF.

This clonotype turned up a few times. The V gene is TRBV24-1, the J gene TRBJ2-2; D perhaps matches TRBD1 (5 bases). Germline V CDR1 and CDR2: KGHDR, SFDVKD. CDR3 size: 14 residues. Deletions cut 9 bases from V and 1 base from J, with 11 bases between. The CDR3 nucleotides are TGTGCCACCGCAGGTCAGGGGAACACCGGGGAGCTGTTTTTT. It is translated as CATAGQGNTGELFF.

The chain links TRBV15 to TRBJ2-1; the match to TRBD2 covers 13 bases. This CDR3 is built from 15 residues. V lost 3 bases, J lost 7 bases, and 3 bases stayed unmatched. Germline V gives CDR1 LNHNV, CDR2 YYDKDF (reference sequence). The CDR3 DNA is TGTGCCACCAGCAGTGGACTAGCGGGAGCGAATGAGCAGTTCTTC. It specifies CATSSGLAGANEQFF.

The CDR3 DNA follows: TGTGCCAGCGGCGTCGGTTTAAGGCGAGACAGACGCTACGAGCAGTACTTC. This gives the protein CASGVGLRRDRRYEQYF. V and J are TRBV7-9 and TRBJ2-7, with D possibly being TRBD1 (5 bases). Germline V gene data show CDR1 as SEHNR and CDR2 as FQNEAQ (reference sequence). This CDR3 comprises 17 residues. Trimming cost V 8 bases and J 3 bases, with 26 bases left between them.